This T cell receptor (beta chain) is drawn from a study of OX40 agonist ivuxolimab in advanced cancers. Only in-frame clones appear in the TCRdb table, and some are missing; sequencing was by immunoSEQ multiplex PCR. The data show over 75,000 clones, 80% to 95% seen once. The CDR3 is 17 amino acids. Germline-derived CDR1 and CDR2 are MNHEY and SMNVEV (reference sequence). V was clipped by 1 base and J by 0 bases, with 12 bases between them. The clonotype originates from an adult with an advanced solid tumor such as melanoma, head and neck, liver or kidney cancer. The source was CD4+ or CD8+ T cells sorted from blood, collected in a trial of the OX40 agonist ivuxolimab. The chain recombines TRBV27 with TRBJ1-4; maybe TRBD1 (5 bases). The CDR3, as DNA: TGTGCCAGCAGTTTATTACACGGGGGAGCAACTAATGAAAAACTGTTTTTT. It is translated as CASSLLHGGATNEKLFF.